Sequencing of this TCR beta chain was carried out in a study of T cell repertoires in cytomegalovirus infection. Study details: Public TCR beta signatures marked donors with CMV infection and the matching HLA.

TCRdb independently ran MiXCR on the reads; one entry per CDR3 protein. Among about 900,000 distinct CDR3 sequences listed, 25% to 40% were seen once. A remark on this clonotype: Its antigen is currently unknown.

Findings and caveats of the study: Dominating the ex vivo response were HLA-C-restricted CMV-specific TCR beta clonotypes.

The CDR3 sequence is 15 residues long. Germline V gene lookup returns CDR1 LNHNV and CDR2 YYDKDF (reference sequence). V was clipped by 0 bases and J by 4 bases, with 10 bases between them. The sample in question was cultured CD8+ T cells from PBMCs, obtained from culture after CMV antigen stimulation. This sequence joins TRBV15 and TRBJ2-1; D may be TRBD2 (5 bases). The TCR was taken from a human donor in good health (CMV status not recorded). Some clones in this sample may be carry-over from other donors' samples. The CDR3, as DNA: TGTGCCACCAGCAGAGATCTTGGACTTTACAATGAGCAGTTCTTC. Translation gives CATSRDLGLYNEQFF.